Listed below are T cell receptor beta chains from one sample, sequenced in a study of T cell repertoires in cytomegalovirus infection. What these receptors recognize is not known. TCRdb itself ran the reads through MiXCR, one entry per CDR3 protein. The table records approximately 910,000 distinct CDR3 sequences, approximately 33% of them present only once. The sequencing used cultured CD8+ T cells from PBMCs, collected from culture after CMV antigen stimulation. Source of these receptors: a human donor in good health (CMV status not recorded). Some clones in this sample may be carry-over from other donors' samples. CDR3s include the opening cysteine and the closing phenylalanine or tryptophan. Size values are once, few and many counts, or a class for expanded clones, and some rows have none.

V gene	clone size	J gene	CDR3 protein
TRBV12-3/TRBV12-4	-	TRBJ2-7	CASSFYQGTFSYEQYF
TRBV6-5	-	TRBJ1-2	CASSYSSRQYGYTF
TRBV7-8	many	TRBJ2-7	CASSFHRTGNYEQYF
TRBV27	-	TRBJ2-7	CASTQPGFSEYEQYF
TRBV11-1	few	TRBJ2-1	CASSSNGGEQFF
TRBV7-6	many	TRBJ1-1	CASSPQVNTEAFF
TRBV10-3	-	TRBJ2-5	CAISETRGETQYF
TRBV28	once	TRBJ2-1	CASARAGGARNEQFF
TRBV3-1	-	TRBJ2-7	CASSPALAGTQYF
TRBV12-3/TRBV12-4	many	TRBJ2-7	CASSPGGGRDEQYF
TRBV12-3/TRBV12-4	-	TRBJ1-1	CASTLKGGRMNTEAFF
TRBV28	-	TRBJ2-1	CASSSITSGRLYNEQFF
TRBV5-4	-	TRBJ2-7	CACLGDNSDEQYF
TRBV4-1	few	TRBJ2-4	CASSQESFPLAKNIQYF
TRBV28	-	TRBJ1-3	CASTEMGQGAPGNTIYF
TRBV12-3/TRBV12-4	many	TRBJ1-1	CASSLQGWSYTEAFF
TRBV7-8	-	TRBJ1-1	CASSFPGINTEAFF
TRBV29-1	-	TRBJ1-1	CSAPGPGAFF
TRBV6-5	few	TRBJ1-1	CASSSHQGAGTEAFF
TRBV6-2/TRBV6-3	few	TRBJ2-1	CASKDDSHNEQFF
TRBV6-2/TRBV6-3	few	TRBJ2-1	CASSYPGGSGPTRDNEQFF
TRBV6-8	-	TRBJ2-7	CATRDIFYEQYF
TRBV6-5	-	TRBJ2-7	CASSYGVGDGSYEQYF
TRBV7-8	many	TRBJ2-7	CASSFDLTPYEQYF
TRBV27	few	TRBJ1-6	CASSITGMGSPLHF
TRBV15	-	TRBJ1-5	CATRGTGTGNQPQHF
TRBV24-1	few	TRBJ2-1	CATSDLQGGEQFF
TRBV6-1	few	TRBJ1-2	CATLGQSNYGYTF
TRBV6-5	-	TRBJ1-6	CASSYSIAGGSPLHF
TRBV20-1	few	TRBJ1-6	CSAVDSYNSPLHF
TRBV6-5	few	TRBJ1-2	CASSYSGMGVTGWYGYTF
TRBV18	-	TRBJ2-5	CASSPPEVLNQETQYF
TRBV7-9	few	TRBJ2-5	CASSLLRDQETQYF
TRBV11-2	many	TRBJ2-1	CASSSPGYNEQFF